This is a list of T cell receptor beta chains from one sample in a study of shared clonotypes between healthy human individuals. Sequenced by immunoSEQ multiplex PCR; TCRdb stores in-frame clones only, minus some. The sample records 1 million to 1.2 million clones, 70% to 80% being singletons. Input material: memory CD4+ T cells from PBMCs. Receptor source: a man younger than 35 in good health. Some clones in this sample may be carry-over from other donors' samples. Each CDR3 is given with its conserved first and last residue. Each record gives: clone size, V gene, J gene, D gene, CDR3 DNA, CDR3 protein. A D gene is named only where the DNA matches it firmly. Size is stated for part of the rows, as once, few or many counts, or as a class when the clone is expanded.

>.|TRBV5-5|TRBJ1-2|.
TGTGCCAGCAGCTTGCGGATCGGCTACGGCTACACCTTC
CASSLRIGYGYTF
>.|TRBV9|TRBJ1-1|.
TGTGCCAGCAGCCCCAATCCAGTTGACACTGAAGCTTTCTTT
CASSPNPVDTEAFF
>.|TRBV5-4|TRBJ2-7|.
TGTGCCAGCAGCTTGGGCTTTGGAGCGGGTGAGCAGTACTTC
CASSLGFGAGEQYF
>.|TRBV6-6|TRBJ1-1|TRBD1
TGTGCCAGCAGGGACAGGTCAGAAGCTTTCTTT
CASRDRSEAFF
>.|TRBV18|TRBJ2-7|.
TGTGCCAGCTCGGCCGGGACATCCTACGAGCAGTACTTC
CASSAGTSYEQYF
>.|TRBV7-9|TRBJ2-2|.
TGTGCCAGCAGCGGTCTTCCCGGGGGAGTCACCGGGGAGCTGTTTTTT
CASSGLPGGVTGELFF
>.|TRBV5-4|TRBJ1-1|TRBD1
TGTGCCAGCAGCGAGAAACAGGGGGCGACCACTGAAGCTTTCTTT
CASSEKQGATTEAFF
>.|TRBV15|TRBJ2-5|TRBD2
TGTGCCACCAGCAGAGATTTTAGCGGGAGGGAGACCCAGTACTTC
CATSRDFSGRETQYF
>.|TRBV19|TRBJ2-2|.
TGTGCCAGTAGTATCAGCCTAACGACGGAGCTGTTTTTT
CASSISLTTELFF
>few|TRBV9|TRBJ1-1|TRBD1
TGTGCCAGCAGGGGGACAGGGGGCACTGAAGCTTTCTTT
CASRGTGGTEAFF
>.|TRBV5-1|TRBJ1-1|.
TGCGCCAGCAGCTTGTATGGGGGTAACACTGAAGCTTTCTTT
CASSLYGGNTEAFF
>.|TRBV19|TRBJ1-4|TRBD1
TGTGCCAGTAGTATGAACAGGGGCGGCGAAAAACTGTTTTTT
CASSMNRGGEKLFF
>.|TRBV7-9|TRBJ1-1|TRBD1
TGTGCCAGCAGCTTACAGTCGGGACAGGGAACTGAAGCTTTCTTT
CASSLQSGQGTEAFF
>few|TRBV28|TRBJ1-1|.
TGTGCCAGCAGTTTATTGGGGACTGAAGCTTTCTTT
CASSLLGTEAFF
>.|TRBV15|TRBJ2-2|.
TGTGCCACCAGCAGAGGCACCACCGAAAACACCGGGGAGCTGTTTTTT
CATSRGTTENTGELFF
>.|TRBV18|TRBJ1-4|.
TGTGCCAGCTCACCGACTAATGAAAAACTGTTTTTT
CASSPTNEKLFF
>.|TRBV7-9|TRBJ2-7|.
TGTGCCAGCAGCTTCGGTCTCCCCAGCGAGCAGTACTTC
CASSFGLPSEQYF
>few|TRBV6-6|TRBJ1-5|TRBD1
TGTGCCAGTGACCGGGACAGGGTATATCAGCCCCAGCATTTT
CASDRDRVYQPQHF
>.|TRBV28|TRBJ2-1|TRBD2
TGTGCCAGCAGTTTTCTAGCGGGGTCACACAATGAGCAGTTCTTC
CASSFLAGSHNEQFF
>.|TRBV18|TRBJ2-5|.
TGTGCCAGCTCAAGCGGACACTCGGGCCAAGAGACCCAGTACTTC
CASSSGHSGQETQYF
>.|TRBV30|TRBJ2-1|TRBD2
TGTGCCTGGGCAAGCGGGAGCTCCTACAATGAGCAGTTCTTC
CAWASGSSYNEQFF
>.|TRBV6-6|TRBJ2-7|.
TGTGCCAGCAGCCAAGGAGGGCCCGAGCAGTACTTC
CASSQGGPEQYF
>few|TRBV2|TRBJ1-2|.
TGTGCCAGCAGTGATTCGGGCCATATATACTACACCTTC
CASSDSGHIYYTF